What follows is one T cell receptor (beta chain) and its context. As yet, its antigen is unknown. The primer mix had 60 Vbeta and 13 Jbeta primers. Using immunoSEQ multiplex PCR, the repertoire was profiled, and TCRdb retains in-frame clones only, with some absent. The table includes 70,000 to 95,000 clones, around 79% detected once. These data are taken from a study of cytomegalovirus exposure and HLA in healthy donors. About the study: The 100 million to 120 million unique TCR beta sequences, from 150 million to 200 million T cells, were found by an earlier analysis. Of approximately 400 genotyped donors, around 84% clustered with self-reported Caucasian donors. Approximately 80 million unique TCRs from HLA-typed donors were held in an early data release. Overall study results and limits: Only CMV serostatus was available as immune exposure information.

Sample: PBMCs. This TCR derives from a man between 40 and 49 years old in good health and CMV-seronegative.

In DNA form, the CDR3 reads TGCGCCAGCAGTGAGTTCGGACAGCACTACGAGCAGTACTTC. As protein: CASSEFGQHYEQYF. The V call is TRBV10-2, the J call TRBJ2-7; possibly TRBD1 for D (6 bases). V was cut by 1 base and J by 3 bases, with 10 bases left in between. Germline CDR1 and CDR2: WSHSY and SAAADI. The CDR3 runs to 14 residues.